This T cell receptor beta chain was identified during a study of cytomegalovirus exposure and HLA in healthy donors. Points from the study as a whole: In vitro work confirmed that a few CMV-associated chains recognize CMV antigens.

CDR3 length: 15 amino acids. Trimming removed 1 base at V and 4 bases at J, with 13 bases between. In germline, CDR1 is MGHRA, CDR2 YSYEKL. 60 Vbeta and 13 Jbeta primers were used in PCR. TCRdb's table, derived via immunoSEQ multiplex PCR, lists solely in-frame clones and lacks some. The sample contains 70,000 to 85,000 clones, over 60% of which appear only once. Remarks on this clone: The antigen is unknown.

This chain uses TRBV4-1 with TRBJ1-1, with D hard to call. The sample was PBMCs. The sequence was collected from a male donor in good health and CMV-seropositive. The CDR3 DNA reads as TGCGCCAGCAGCCAAGCTATTAGTTTCGGCACTGAAGCTTTCTTT. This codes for CASSQAISFGTEAFF.